The source of this T cell receptor (beta chain) is a study of T cell changes during pregnancy in multiple sclerosis. Trimming took 2 bases from V and 3 from J, leaving 13 bases between them. The CDR3 has 15 amino acids. Per germline, CDR1 SGHTA and CDR2 FQGNSA. Libraries were prepared by immunoSEQ multiplex PCR; TCRdb keeps only in-frame clonotypes and omits some of them. The sample contains about 42,000 clones, roughly 84% of which appear only once. The rearrangement uses TRBV7-2 and TRBJ1-1, with TRBD1 as a possible D gene (5 bases). The TCR sequence derives from a female donor with multiple sclerosis, enrolled in a pregnancy study. The material sequenced was CD4+ T cells from peripheral blood mononuclear cells, taken before pregnancy. CDR3 bases: TGTGCCAGCAGCTTATCTAACCGGGGGGACACTGAAGCTTTCTTT. Its translation is CASSLSNRGDTEAFF.